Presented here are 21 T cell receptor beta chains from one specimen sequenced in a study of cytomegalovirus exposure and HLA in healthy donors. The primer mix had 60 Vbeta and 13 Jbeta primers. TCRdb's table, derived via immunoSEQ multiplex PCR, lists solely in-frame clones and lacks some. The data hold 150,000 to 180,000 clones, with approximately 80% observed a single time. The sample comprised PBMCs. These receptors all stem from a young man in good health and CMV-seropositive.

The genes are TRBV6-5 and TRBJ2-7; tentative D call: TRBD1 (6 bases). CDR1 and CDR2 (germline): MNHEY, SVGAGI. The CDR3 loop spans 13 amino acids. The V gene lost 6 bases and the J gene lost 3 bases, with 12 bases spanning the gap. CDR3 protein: CASRGQKNYEQYF. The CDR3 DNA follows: TGTGCCAGCAGAGGACAGAAAAACTACGAGCAGTACTTC.

The CDR3 region has the DNA TGTGCCAGCAGCTTAGAGGTGGGGCGGGAGGTTGATACGCAGTATTTT. Its translation: CASSLEVGREVDTQYF. The chain combines TRBV7-2 with TRBJ2-3; 8 bases line up with TRBD2. The CDR3 length is 16 residues. J lost 6 bases, V lost 1 base, and 9 bases had no gene match. The V gene's germline CDR1 is SGHTA and CDR2 FQGNSA. The full variable domain, its missing parts supplied by reference TRBV7-2 and TRBJ2-3, is GAGVSQSPSNKVTEKGKDVELRCDPISGHTALYWYRQSLGQGLEFLIYFQGNSAPDKSGLPSDRFSAERTGGSVSTLTIQRTQQEDSAVYLCASSLEVGREVDTQYFGPGTRLTVL.

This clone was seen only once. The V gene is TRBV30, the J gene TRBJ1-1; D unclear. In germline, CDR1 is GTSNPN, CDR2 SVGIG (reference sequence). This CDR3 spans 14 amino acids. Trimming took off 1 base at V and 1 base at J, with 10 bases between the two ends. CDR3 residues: CAWSGVGGNTEAFF. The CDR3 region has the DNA TGTGCCTGGAGTGGGGTAGGAGGGAACACTGAAGCTTTCTTT.

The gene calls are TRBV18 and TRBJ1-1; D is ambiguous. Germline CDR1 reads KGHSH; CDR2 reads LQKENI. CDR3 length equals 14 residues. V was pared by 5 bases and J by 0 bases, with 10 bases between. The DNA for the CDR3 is TGTGCCAGCTCATCGTCTCTCTTGAACACTGAAGCTTTCTTT. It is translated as CASSSSLLNTEAFF.

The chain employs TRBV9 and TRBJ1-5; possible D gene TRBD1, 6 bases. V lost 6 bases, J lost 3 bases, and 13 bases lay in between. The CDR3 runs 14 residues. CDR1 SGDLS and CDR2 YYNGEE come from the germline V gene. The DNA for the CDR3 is TGTGCCAGCAACGCAGGGGTTGTCAATCAGCCCCAGCATTTT. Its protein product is CASNAGVVNQPQHF. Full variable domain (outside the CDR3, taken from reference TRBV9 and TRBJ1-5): DSGVTQTPKHLITATGQRVTLRCSPRSGDLSVYWYQQSLDQGLQFLIQYYNGEERAKGNILERFSAQQFPDLHSELNLSSLELGDSALYFCASNAGVVNQPQHFGDGTRLSIL.

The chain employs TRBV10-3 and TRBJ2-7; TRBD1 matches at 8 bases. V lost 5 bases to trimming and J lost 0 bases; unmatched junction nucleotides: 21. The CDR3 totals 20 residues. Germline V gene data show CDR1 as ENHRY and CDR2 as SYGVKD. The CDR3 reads CAISNSRTGTTTVSSYEQYF. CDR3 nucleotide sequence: TGTGCCATCAGTAATTCAAGGACAGGGACCACTACAGTAAGCTCCTACGAGCAGTACTTC.

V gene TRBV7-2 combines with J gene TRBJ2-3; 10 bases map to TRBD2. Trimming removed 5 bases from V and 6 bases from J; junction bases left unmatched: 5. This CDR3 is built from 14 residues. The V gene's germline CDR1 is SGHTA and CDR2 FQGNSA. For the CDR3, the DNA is TGTGCCAGCAGCCAAGGGACTAGCGCGGATACGCAGTATTTT. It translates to CASSQGTSADTQYF.

This CDR3 is CTGGSGRGGEQYF. DNA for the CDR3: TGCACGGGGGGTAGCGGGAGAGGGGGCGAGCAGTACTTC. V is TRBV29-1 and J is TRBJ2-7, with 9 bases aligning to TRBD2. The CDR3 extends over 13 amino acids. Germline lookup yields CDR1 SQVTM and CDR2 ANQGSEA.

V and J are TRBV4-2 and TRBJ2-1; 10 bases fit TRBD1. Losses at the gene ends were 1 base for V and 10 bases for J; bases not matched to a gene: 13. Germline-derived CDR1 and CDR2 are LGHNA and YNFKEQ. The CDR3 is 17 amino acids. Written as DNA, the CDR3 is TGTGCCAGCAGCCAAGTTTCGGGACAGGGGCCCCATTGGGAGCAGTTCTTC. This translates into CASSQVSGQGPHWEQFF.

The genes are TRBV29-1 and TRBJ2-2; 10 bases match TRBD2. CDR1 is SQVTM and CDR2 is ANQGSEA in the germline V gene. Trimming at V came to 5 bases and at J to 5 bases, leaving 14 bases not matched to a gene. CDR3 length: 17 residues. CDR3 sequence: CSVSASGSPSGTGELFF. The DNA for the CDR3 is TGCAGCGTTTCGGCTAGCGGGAGTCCCAGTGGGACCGGGGAGCTGTTTTTT.

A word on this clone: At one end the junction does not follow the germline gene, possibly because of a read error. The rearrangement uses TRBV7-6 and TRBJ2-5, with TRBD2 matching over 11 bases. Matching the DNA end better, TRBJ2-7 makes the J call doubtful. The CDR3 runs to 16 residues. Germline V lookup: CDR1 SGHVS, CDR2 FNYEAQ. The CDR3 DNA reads TGTGCCAGCAACTTAGCGGGGGGGACTAGAGTCTACGAGCAGTACTTC. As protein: CASNLAGGTRVYEQYF.

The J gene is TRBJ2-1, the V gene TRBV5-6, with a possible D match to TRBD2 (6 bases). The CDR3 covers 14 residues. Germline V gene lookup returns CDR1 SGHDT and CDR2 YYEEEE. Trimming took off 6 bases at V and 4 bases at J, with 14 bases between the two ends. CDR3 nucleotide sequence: TGTGCCAGCAATCTCGGGAGTGGGTACAATGAGCAGTTCTTC. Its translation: CASNLGSGYNEQFF.

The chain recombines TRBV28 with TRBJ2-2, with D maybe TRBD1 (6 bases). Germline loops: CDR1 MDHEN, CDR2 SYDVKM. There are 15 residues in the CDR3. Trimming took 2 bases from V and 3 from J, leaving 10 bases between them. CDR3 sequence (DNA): TGTGCCAGCAGTTTACAGGGGCCCTACACCGGGGAGCTGTTTTTT. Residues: CASSLQGPYTGELFF.

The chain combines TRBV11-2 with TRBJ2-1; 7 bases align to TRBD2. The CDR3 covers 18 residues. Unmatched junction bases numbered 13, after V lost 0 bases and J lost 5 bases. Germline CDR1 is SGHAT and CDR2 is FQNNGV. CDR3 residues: CASSLDFFGTNRNNEQFF. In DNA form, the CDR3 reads TGTGCCAGCAGCTTAGATTTTTTTGGGACTAACCGAAACAATGAGCAGTTCTTC.

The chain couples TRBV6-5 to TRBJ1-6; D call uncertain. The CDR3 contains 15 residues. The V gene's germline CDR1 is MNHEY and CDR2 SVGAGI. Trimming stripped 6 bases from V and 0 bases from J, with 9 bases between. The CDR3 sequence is CASRTQSSYNSPLHF. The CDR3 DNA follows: TGTGCCAGCAGGACACAGAGCTCCTATAATTCACCCCTCCACTTT.

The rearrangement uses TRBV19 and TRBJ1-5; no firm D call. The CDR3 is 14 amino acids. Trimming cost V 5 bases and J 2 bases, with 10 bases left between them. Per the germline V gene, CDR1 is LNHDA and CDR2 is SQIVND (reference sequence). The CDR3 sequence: CASSGWQGNQPQHF. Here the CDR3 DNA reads TGTGCCAGTAGTGGCTGGCAGGGCAATCAGCCCCAGCATTTT. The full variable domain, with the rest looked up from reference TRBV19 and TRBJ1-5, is DGGITQSPKYLFRKEGQNVTLSCEQNLNHDAMYWYRQDPGQGLRLIYYSQIVNDFQKGDIAEGYSVSREKKESFPLTVTSAQKNPTAFYLCASSGWQGNQPQHFGDGTRLSIL.

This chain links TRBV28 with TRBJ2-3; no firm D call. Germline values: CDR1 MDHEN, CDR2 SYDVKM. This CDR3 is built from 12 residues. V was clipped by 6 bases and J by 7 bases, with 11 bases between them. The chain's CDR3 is CASRTGSNTQYF. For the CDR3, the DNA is TGTGCCAGCAGGACCGGGTCTAATACGCAGTATTTT.

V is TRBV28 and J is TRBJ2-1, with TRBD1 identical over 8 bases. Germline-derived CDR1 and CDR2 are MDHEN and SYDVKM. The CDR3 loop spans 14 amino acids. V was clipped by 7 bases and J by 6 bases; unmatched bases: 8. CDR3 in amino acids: CASITGQGANEQFF. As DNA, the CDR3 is TGTGCCAGCATAACCGGGCAGGGGGCCAATGAGCAGTTCTTC.

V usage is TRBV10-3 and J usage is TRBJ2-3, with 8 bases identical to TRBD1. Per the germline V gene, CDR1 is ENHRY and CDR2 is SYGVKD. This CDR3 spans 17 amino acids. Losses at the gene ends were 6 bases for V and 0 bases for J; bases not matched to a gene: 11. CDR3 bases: TGTGCCATCAGGAAGAGGACAGGGAGGACTAGCACAGATACGCAGTATTTT. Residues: CAIRKRTGRTSTDTQYF.

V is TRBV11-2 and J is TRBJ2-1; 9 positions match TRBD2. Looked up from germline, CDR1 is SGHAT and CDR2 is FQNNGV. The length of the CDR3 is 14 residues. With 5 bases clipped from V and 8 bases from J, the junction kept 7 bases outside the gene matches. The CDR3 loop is CASSSSGRVHEQFF. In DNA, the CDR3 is TGTGCCAGCAGCAGTAGCGGGAGAGTCCATGAGCAGTTCTTC.

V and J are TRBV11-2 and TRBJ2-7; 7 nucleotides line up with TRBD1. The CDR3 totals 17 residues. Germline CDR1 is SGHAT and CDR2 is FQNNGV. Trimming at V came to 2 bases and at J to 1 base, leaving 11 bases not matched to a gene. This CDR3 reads CASSLYREGASSYEQYF. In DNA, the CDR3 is TGTGCCAGCAGCTTATACAGAGAGGGGGCATCGTCCTACGAGCAGTACTTC.